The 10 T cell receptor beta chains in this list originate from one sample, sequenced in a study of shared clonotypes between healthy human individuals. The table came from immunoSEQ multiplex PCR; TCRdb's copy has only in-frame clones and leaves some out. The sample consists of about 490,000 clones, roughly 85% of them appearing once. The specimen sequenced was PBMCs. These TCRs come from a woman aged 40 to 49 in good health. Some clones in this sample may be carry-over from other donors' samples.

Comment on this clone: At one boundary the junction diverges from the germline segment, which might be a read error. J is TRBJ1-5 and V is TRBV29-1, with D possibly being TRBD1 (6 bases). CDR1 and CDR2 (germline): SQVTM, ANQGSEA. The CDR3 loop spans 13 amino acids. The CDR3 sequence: CSASDRNNQHQHF. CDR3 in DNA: TGCAGCGCATCGGACAGAAACAATCAGCACCAGCATTTT.

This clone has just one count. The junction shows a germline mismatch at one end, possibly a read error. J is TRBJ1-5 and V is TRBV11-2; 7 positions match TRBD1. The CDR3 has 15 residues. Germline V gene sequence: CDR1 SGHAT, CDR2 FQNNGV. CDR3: CASSLDRGGNQSQHF. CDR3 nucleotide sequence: TGTGCCAGCAGCTTAGATCGAGGGGGCAATCAGTCCCAGCATTTT.

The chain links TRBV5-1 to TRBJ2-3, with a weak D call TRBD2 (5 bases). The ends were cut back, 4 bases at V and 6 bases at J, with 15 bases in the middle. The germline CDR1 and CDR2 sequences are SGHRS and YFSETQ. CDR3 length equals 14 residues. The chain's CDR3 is CASSPGSRLDTQYF. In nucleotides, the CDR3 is TGCGCCAGCAGCCCGGGGTCAAGACTGGATACGCAGTATTTT.

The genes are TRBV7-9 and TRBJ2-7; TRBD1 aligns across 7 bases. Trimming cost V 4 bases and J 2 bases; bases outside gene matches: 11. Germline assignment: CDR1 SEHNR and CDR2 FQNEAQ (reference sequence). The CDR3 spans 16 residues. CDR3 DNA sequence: TGTGCCAGCAGCTCCCCTAGAACAGGGGCGGCCTACGAGCAGTACTTC. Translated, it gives CASSSPRTGAAYEQYF.

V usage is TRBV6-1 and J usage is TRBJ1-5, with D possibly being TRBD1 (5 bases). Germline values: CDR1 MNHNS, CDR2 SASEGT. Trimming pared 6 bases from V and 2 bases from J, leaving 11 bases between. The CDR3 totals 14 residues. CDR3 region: CASRTGGGNQPQHF. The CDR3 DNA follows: TGTGCCAGCAGAACAGGAGGGGGCAATCAGCCCCAGCATTTT.

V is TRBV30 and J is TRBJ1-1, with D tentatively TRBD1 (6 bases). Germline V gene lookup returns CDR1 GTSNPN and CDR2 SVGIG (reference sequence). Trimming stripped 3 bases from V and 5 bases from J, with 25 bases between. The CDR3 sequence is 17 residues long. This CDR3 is CAWRELVGWGAGTEAFF. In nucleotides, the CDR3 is TGTGCCTGGAGAGAGTTGGTTGGTTGGGGGGCTGGGACTGAAGCTTTCTTT.

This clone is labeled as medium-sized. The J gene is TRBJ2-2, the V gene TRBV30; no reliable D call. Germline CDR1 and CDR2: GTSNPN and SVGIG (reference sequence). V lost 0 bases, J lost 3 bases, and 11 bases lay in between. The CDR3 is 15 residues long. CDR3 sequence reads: CAWSVKPRDTGELFF. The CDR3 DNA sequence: TGTGCCTGGAGTGTAAAACCCCGGGACACCGGGGAGCTGTTTTTT.

CDR3 coding DNA: TGTGCCAGCAGTCCTAACAGGGGGATCGGGGAGACCCAGTACTTC. Its protein product is CASSPNRGIGETQYF. The gene calls are TRBV11-3 and TRBJ2-5; 8 bases are shared with TRBD1. The CDR3 length is 15 residues. CDR1 and CDR2 from the germline V gene are SGHNT and YENEEA. Trimming at V came to 6 bases and at J to 5 bases, leaving 11 bases not matched to a gene.

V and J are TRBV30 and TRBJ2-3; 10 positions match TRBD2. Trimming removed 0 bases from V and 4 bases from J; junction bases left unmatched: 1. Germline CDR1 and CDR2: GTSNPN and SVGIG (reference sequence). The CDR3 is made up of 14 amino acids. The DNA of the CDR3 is TGTGCCTGGAGTGTAGGACTAGCGGCAGATACGCAGTATTTT. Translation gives CAWSVGLAADTQYF.

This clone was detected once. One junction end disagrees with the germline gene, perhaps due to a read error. In nucleotides, the CDR3 is TGTGCCTGGAGTGTCGGGACAGTTGATCAGCCCCAGCATTTC. This translates into CAWSVGTVDQPQHF. The V and J genes are TRBV30 and TRBJ1-5, with 7 bases matching TRBD1. The CDR3 covers 14 residues. Germline CDR1 is GTSNPN and CDR2 is SVGIG (reference sequence).